This TCR beta chain appears in the sequencing data of a study of shared clonotypes between healthy human individuals. Whole-study findings and limits: Sorted-subset samples were not fully sequenced, rarefaction indicated.

Points on this clone: Its target is unknown.

The method was immunoSEQ multiplex PCR; TCRdb's version includes in-frame clones alone and lacks a portion of them. Of 2,500,000 or so clones listed, around nine tenths are singletons. This receptor was obtained from a man between 18 and 29 years old in good health. The sequencing sample was made of naive CD4+ T cells sorted from blood. The subset denotes: CD45RA+ positively selected.

In nucleotides, the CDR3 is TGTGCCAGCAGTTACTCGGGCGACGGGACAGATACGCAGTATTTT. Residues: CASSYSGDGTDTQYF. The rearrangement links TRBV6-6 to TRBJ2-3; no clear D. The CDR3 sequence is 15 residues long. Per germline, CDR1 MNHNY and CDR2 SVGAGI (reference sequence). The ends were cut back, 0 bases at V and 3 bases at J, with 10 bases in the middle.